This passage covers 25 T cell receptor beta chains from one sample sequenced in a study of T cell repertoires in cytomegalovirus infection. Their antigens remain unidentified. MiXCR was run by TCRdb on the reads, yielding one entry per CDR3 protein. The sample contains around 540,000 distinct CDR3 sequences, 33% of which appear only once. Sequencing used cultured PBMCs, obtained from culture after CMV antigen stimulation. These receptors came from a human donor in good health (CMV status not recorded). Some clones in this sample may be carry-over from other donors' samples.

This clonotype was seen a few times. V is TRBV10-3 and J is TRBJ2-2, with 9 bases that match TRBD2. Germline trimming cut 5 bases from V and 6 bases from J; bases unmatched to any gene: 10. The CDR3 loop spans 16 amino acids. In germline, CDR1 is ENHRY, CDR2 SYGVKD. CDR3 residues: CAISYRLAGEAGELFF. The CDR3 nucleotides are TGTGCCATCAGTTACAGATTAGCGGGAGAAGCCGGGGAGCTGTTTTTT.

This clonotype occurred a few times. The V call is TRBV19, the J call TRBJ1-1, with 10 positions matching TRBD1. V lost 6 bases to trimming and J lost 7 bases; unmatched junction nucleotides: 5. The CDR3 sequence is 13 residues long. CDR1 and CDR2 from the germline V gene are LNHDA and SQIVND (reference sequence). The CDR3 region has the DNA TGTGCCAGTAGAAGACAGGGGGCCAGTGAAGCTTTCTTT. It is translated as CASRRQGASEAFF. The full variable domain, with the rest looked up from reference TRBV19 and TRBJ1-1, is DGGITQSPKYLFRKEGQNVTLSCEQNLNHDAMYWYRQDPGQGLRLIYYSQIVNDFQKGDIAEGYSVSREKKESFPLTVTSAQKNPTAFYLCASRRQGASEAFFGQGTRLTVV.

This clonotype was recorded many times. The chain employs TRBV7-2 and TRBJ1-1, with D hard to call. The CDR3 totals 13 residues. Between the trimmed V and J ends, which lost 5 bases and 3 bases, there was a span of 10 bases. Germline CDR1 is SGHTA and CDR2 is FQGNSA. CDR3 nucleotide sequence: TGTGCCAGCAGCGCACAGCTGGACACTGAAGCTTTCTTT. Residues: CASSAQLDTEAFF.

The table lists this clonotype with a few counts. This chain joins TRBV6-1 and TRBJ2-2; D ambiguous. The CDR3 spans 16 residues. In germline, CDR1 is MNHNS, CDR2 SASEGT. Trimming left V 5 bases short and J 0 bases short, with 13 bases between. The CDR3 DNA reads TGTGCCAGCAGTCGTATCCGGGCCGCGAACACCGGGGAGCTGTTTTTT. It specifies CASSRIRAANTGELFF.

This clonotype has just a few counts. The CDR3 DNA follows: TGTGCCAGCAGCTTCTCGGGACAGCAAACCTACGAGCAGTACTTC. Translation gives CASSFSGQQTYEQYF. The V gene is TRBV7-3, the J gene TRBJ2-7, with TRBD1 matching 7 bases. The junction had 7 bases not matched to a gene; V was cut back by 3 bases and J by 2 bases. CDR1 is SGHTA, CDR2 FQGTGA, per germline. The CDR3 contains 15 residues.

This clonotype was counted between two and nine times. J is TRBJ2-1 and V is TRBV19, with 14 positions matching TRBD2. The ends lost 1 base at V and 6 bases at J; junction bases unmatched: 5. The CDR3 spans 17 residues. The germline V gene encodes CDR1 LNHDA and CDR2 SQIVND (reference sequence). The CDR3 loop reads CASSIVQTSGRANEQFF. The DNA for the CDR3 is TGTGCCAGTAGTATAGTCCAGACTAGCGGGAGGGCCAATGAGCAGTTCTTC.

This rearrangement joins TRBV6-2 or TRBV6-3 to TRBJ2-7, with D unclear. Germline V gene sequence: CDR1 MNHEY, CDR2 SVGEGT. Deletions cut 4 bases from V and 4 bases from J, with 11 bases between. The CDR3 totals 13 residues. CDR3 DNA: TGTGCCAGCAGTTCTTCTGAGATATACGAGCAGTACGTC. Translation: CASSSSEIYEQYV.

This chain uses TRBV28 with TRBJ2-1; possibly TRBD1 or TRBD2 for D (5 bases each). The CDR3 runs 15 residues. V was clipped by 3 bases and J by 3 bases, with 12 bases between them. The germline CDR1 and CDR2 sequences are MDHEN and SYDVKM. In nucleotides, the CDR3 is TGTGCCAGCAGTTTGGGGGATTCTCGCTACAATGAGCAGTTCTTC. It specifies CASSLGDSRYNEQFF.

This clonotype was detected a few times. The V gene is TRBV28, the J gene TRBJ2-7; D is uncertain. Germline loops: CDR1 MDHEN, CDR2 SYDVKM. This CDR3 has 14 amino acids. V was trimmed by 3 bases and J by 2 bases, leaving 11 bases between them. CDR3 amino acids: CASSLGSFAYEQYF. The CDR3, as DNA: TGTGCCAGCAGTTTGGGCAGCTTCGCCTACGAGCAGTACTTC.

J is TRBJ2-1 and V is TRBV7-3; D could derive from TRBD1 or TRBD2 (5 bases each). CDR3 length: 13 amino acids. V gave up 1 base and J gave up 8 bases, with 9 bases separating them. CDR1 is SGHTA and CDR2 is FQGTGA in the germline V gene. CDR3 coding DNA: TGTGCCAGCAGCTTAAGACTGGGGGATGAGCAGTTCTTC. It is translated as CASSLRLGDEQFF.

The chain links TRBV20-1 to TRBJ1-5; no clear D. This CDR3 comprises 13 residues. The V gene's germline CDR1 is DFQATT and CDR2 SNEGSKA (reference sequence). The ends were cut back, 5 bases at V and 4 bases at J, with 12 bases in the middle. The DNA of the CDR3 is TGCAGTGCTCGAGGACTCAATAATCAGCCCCAGCATTTT. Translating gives CSARGLNNQPQHF.

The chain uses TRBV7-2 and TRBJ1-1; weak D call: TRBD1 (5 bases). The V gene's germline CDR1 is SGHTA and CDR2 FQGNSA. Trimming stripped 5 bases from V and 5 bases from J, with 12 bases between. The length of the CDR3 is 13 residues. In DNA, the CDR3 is TGTGCCAGCAGCCGTTCCGAGGGGACTGAAGCTTTCTTT. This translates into CASSRSEGTEAFF.

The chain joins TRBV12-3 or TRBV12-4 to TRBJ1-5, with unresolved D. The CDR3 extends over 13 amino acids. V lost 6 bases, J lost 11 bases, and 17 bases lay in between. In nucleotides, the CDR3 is TGTGCCAGCAGGGGCCGGAGGGTGGGGACCCAGCATTTT. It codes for CASRGRRVGTQHF.

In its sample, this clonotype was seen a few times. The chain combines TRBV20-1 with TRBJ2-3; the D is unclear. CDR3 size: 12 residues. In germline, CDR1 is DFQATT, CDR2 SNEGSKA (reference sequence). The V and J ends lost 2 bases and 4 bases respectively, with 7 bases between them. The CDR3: CSARLLADTQYF. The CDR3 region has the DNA TGCAGTGCTAGACTCTTAGCAGATACGCAGTATTTT.

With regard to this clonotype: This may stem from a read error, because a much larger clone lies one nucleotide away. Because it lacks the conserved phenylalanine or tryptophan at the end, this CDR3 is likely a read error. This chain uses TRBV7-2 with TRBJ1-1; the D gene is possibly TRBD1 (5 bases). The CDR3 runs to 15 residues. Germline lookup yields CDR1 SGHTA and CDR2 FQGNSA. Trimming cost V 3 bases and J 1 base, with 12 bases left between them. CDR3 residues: CASSFSGTRNTEAFS. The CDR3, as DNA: TGTGCCAGCAGCTTCTCGGGGACGAGGAACACTGAAGCTTTCTCT.

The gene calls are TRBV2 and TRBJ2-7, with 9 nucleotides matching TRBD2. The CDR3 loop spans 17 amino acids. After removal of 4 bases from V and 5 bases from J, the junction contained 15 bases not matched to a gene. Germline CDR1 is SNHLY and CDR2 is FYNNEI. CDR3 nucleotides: TGTGCCAGCAGTGGCCAACAGGGATGGCGGGAGGGCAACGAGCAGTACTTC. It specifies CASSGQQGWREGNEQYF. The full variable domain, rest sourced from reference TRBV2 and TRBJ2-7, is EPEVTQTPSHQVTQMGQEVILRCVPISNHLYFYWYRQILGQKVEFLVSFYNNEISEKSEIFDDQFSVERPDGSNFTLKIRSTKLEDSAMYFCASSGQQGWREGNEQYFGPGTRLTVT.

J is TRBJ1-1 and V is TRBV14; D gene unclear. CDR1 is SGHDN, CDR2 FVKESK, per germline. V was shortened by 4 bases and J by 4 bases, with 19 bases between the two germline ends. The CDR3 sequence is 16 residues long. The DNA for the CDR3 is TGTGCCAGCAGCCTGAAACCCCCCGGGCTTGGCACTGAAGCTTTCTTT. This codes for CASSLKPPGLGTEAFF. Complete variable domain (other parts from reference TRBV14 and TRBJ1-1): EAGVTQFPSHSVIEKGQTVTLRCDPISGHDNLYWYRRVMGKEIKFLLHFVKESKQDESGMPNNRFLAERTGGTYSTLKVQPAELEDSGVYFCASSLKPPGLGTEAFFGQGTRLTVV.

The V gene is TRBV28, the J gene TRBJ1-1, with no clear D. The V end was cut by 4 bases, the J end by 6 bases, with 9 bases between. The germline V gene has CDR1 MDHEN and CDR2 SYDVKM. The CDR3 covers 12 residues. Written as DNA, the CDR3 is TGTGCCAGCAGTTCTTACATATCTGAAGCTTTCTTT. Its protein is CASSSYISEAFF. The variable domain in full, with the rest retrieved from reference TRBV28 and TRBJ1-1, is DVKVTQSSRYLVKRTGEKVFLECVQDMDHENMFWYRQDPGLGLRLIYFSYDVKMKEKGDIPEGYSVSREKKERFSLILESASTNQTSMYLCASSSYISEAFFGQGTRLTVV.

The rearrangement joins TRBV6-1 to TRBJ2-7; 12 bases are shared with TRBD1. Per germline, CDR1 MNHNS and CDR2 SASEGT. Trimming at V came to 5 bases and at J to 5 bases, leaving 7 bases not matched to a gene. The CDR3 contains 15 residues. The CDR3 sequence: CASSQPGTGGDEQYF. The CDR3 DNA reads TGTGCCAGCAGTCAACCCGGGACAGGGGGCGACGAGCAGTACTTC.

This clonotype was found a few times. As DNA, the CDR3 is TGCAGTGCTACCCGGGGACTAGCGCTGACAGATACGCAGTATTTT. Amino acid sequence: CSATRGLALTDTQYF. The J gene is TRBJ2-3, the V gene TRBV20-1; TRBD2 matches at 10 bases. Germline V lookup: CDR1 DFQATT, CDR2 SNEGSKA (reference sequence). The CDR3 sequence is 15 residues long. With 4 bases clipped from V and 3 bases from J, the junction kept 7 bases outside the gene matches.

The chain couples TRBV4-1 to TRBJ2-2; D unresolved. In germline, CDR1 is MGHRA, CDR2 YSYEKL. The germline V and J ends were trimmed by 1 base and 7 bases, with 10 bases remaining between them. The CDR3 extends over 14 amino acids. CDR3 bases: TGCGCCAGCAGCCAAGCGAGTTTCGGCGGGGAGCTGTTTTTT. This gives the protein CASSQASFGGELFF.

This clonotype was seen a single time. CDR3 sequence: CASRAMTANTEAFF. The CDR3 DNA is TGTGCCAGTAGAGCGATGACAGCGAACACTGAAGCTTTCTTT. The rearrangement joins TRBV19 to TRBJ1-1; a weak D match, TRBD1 (5 bases). This CDR3 is built from 14 residues. In germline, CDR1 is LNHDA, CDR2 SQIVND (reference sequence). V shed 6 bases and J shed 1 base, with 12 bases lying between them. The full variable domain, in which reference TRBV19 and TRBJ1-1 provide the parts outside the CDR3, is DGGITQSPKYLFRKEGQNVTLSCEQNLNHDAMYWYRQDPGQGLRLIYYSQIVNDFQKGDIAEGYSVSREKKESFPLTVTSAQKNPTAFYLCASRAMTANTEAFFGQGTRLTVV.

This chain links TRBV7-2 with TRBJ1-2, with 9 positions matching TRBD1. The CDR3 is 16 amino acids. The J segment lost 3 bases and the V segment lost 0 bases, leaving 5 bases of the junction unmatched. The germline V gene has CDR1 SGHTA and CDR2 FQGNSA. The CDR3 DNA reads TGTGCCAGCAGCTTAGCGGGACAGGGAATGGACTATGGCTACACCTTC. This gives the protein CASSLAGQGMDYGYTF.

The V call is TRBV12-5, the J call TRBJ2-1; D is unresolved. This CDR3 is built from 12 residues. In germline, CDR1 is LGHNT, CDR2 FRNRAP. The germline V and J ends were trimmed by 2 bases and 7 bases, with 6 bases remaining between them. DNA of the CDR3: TGTGCTAGTGGTTTGCCCTTGAATGAGCAGTTCTTC. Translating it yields CASGLPLNEQFF.

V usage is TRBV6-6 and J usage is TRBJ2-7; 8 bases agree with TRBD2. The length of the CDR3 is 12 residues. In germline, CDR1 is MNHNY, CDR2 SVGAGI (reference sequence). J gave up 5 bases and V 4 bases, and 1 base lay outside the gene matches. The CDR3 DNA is TGTGCCAGCAGTTCGACTAGCGACGAGCAGTACGTC. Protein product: CASSSTSDEQYV.